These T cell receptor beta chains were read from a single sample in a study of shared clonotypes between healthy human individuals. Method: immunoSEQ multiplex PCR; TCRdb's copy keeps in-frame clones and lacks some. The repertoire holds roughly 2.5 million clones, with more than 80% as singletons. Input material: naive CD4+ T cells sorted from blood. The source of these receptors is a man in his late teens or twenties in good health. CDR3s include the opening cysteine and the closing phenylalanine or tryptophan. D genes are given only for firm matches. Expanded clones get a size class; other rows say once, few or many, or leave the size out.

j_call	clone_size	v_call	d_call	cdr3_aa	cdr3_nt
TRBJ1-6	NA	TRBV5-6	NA	CASSLGANSPLHF	TGTGCCAGCAGCTTGGGGGCAAATTCACCCCTCCACTTT
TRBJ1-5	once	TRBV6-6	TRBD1	CASRAGTGVDQPQHF	TGTGCCAGCAGAGCTGGGACAGGGGTTGATCAGCCCCAGCATTTT
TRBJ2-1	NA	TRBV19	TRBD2	CASSKTGTSGTLTVGHEQFF	TGTGCCAGTAGTAAAACCGGGACTAGCGGTACCCTTACCGTCGGGCATGAGCAGTTCTTC
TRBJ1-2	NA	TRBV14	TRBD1	CASSPSMTGKSDRYGYTF	TGTGCCAGCAGCCCGTCGATGACAGGGAAGTCAGACCGCTATGGCTACACCTTC
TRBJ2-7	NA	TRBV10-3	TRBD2	CAISESGLASREQYF	TGTGCCATCAGTGAGTCAGGACTAGCCTCCCGCGAGCAGTACTTC
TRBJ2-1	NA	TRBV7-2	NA	CASWLHLSNEQFF	TGTGCCAGCTGGCTGCACCTGAGCAATGAGCAGTTCTTC
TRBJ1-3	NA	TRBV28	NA	CASSLVGRSGNTIYF	TGTGCCAGCAGTTTAGTAGGCCGTTCGGGAAACACCATATATTTT
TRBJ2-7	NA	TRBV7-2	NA	CASSSQGPVSTEQYF	TGTGCCAGCAGCTCGCAGGGCCCGGTAAGCACCGAGCAGTACTTC
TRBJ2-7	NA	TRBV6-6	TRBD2	CATARGLAESYEQYF	TGTGCCACCGCTAGGGGACTAGCGGAATCCTACGAGCAGTACTTC
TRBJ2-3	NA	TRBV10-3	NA	CAIRDRGFTDTQYF	TGTGCCATCAGAGACAGAGGATTCACAGATACGCAGTATTTT
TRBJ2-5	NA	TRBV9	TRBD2	CASSALISGGAGETQYF	TGTGCCAGCAGCGCGTTGATTAGCGGGGGGGCAGGAGAGACCCAGTACTTC
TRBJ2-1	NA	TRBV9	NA	CASSATDILSSYNEQFF	TGTGCCAGCAGCGCCACAGATATATTGAGCTCCTACAATGAGCAGTTCTTC
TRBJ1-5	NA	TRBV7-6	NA	CASSLEAASSNQPQHF	TGTGCCAGCAGCTTAGAGGCAGCTAGTAGCAATCAGCCCCAGCATTTT
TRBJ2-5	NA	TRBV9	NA	CASSVASRGGETQYF	TGTGCCAGCAGCGTAGCGTCGAGGGGGGGAGAGACCCAGTACTTC
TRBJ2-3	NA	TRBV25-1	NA	CASSVFSTDTQYF	TGTGCCAGCAGTGTCTTTAGCACAGATACGCAGTATTTT
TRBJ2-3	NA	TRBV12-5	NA	CASGFSGKNSGREDTQYF	TGTGCTAGTGGTTTTTCAGGGAAGAATTCTGGTCGGGAAGATACGCAGTATTTT
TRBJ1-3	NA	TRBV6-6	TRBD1	CATGTGGLNTIYF	TGTGCCACGGGGACAGGGGGGTTAAACACCATATATTTT
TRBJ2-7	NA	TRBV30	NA	CAWSGGPTPASSYEQYF	TGTGCCTGGAGCGGGGGACCTACACCCGCCTCCTCCTACGAGCAGTACTTC
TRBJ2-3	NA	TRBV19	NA	CASSPSRRLSTDTQYF	TGTGCCAGTAGTCCCTCCAGGAGACTAAGCACAGATACGCAGTATTTT
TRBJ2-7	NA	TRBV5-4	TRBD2	CASSLKKREGFEQYF	TGTGCCAGCAGCTTGAAGAAGCGGGAGGGCTTCGAGCAGTACTTC
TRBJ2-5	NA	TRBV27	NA	CASSLGRFGAQYF	TGTGCCAGCAGTTTAGGACGCTTCGGGGCCCAGTACTTC
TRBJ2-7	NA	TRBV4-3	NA	CASSQGGGPGWDEQYF	TGCGCCAGCAGCCAAGGTGGAGGCCCGGGGTGGGACGAGCAGTACTTC
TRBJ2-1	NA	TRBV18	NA	CASSPRLGRTDEQFF	TGTGCCAGCTCACCACGGTTGGGCCGAACAGATGAGCAGTTCTTC
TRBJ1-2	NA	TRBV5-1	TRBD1	CASRPSQGNYGYTF	TGCGCCAGCAGACCTTCACAGGGGAACTATGGCTACACCTTC
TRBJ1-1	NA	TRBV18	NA	CASSRNTGSATPEAFF	TGTGCCAGCTCAAGAAACACAGGGTCCGCCACTCCTGAAGCTTTCTTT
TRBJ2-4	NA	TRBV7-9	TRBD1	CASSPDRGLLIHIQYF	TGTGCCAGCAGCCCCGACAGGGGGCTTCTAATACACATTCAGTACTTC
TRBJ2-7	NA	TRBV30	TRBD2	CAWTSGRVISEQYF	TGTGCCTGGACCAGCGGGAGGGTAATTTCCGAGCAGTACTTC
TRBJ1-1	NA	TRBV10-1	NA	CASSEGSGGKNTEAFF	TGCGCCAGCAGTGAGGGCTCCGGGGGTAAGAACACTGAAGCTTTCTTT
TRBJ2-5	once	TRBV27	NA	CASSFLADQETQYF	TGTGCCAGCAGTTTTTTAGCGGACCAAGAGACCCAGTACTTC
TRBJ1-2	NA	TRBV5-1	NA	CASSLSAVSYGYTF	TGCGCCAGCAGCTTGAGTGCAGTCAGCTATGGCTACACCTTC
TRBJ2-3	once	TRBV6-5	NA	CASKRRSTDTQYF	TGTGCCAGCAAACGGAGGAGCACAGATACGCAGTATTTT
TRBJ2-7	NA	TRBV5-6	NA	CASSLVRAYEQYF	TGTGCCAGCAGCTTGGTCAGGGCCTACGAGCAGTACTTC
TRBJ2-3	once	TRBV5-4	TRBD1	CASSQGTGRRDTQYF	TGTGCCAGCAGCCAGGGGACAGGGAGGCGAGATACGCAGTATTTT
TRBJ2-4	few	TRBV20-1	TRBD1	CSAAQGNIQYF	TGCAGTGCCGCACAGGGGAACATTCAGTACTTC
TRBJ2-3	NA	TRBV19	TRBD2	CASSSTSGSTDTQYF	TGTGCCAGTAGCTCAACTAGCGGGAGCACAGATACGCAGTATTTT
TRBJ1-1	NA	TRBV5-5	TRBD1	CASSLDQTGGRTEAFF	TGTGCCAGCAGCTTGGACCAAACAGGGGGGAGAACTGAAGCTTTCTTT
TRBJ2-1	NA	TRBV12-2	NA	CASRLGRQGSNEQFF	TGTGCAAGTCGCTTAGGGAGACAGGGATCCAATGAGCAGTTCTTC
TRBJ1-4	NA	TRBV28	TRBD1	CASSSVGTGGNEKLFF	TGTGCCAGCAGTTCGGTAGGGACAGGGGGTAATGAAAAACTGTTTTTT
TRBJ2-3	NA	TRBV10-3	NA	CAIRAPGTGRRDTQYF	TGTGCCATCAGGGCTCCCGGGACTGGCCGTAGAGATACGCAGTATTTT
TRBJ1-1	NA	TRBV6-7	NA	CASSDGGRAQEAFF	TGTGCCAGCAGTGATGGCGGCAGGGCCCAAGAAGCTTTCTTT
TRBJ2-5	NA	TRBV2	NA	CASSRQNSLGETQYF	TGTGCCAGCAGTCGACAGAACAGTTTAGGGGAGACCCAGTACTTC
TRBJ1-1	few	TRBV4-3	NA	CASSQGVGSGEAFF	TGCGCCAGCAGCCAAGGTGTAGGGTCGGGTGAAGCTTTCTTT
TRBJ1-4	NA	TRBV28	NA	CASSNEKLFF	TGTGCCAGCAGTAATGAAAAACTGTTTTTT
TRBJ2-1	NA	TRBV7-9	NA	CASSQLWENHNEQFF	TGTGCCAGCAGCCAGTTGTGGGAGAACCACAATGAGCAGTTCTTC
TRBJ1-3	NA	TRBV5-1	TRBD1	CASSLDGQGAWGNTIYF	TGCGCCAGCAGCTTGGATGGACAGGGGGCGTGGGGAAACACCATATATTTT
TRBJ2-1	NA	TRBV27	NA	CASSLFGSYNEQFF	TGTGCCAGCAGTTTATTCGGCTCCTACAATGAGCAGTTCTTC
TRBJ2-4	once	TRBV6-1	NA	CATKRPGNLLNIQYF	TGTGCCACAAAGAGGCCAGGGAACCTCTTGAACATTCAGTACTTC
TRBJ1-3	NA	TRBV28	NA	CASKGPKGNTIYF	TGTGCCAGCAAGGGCCCGAAAGGAAACACCATATATTTT
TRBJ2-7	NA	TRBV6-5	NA	CASRIPTDYYEQYF	TGTGCCAGCAGGATTCCGACAGACTACTACGAGCAGTACTTC
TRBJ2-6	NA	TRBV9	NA	CASSVGPSSGANVLTF	TGTGCCAGCAGCGTAGGCCCTTCCTCTGGGGCCAACGTCCTGACTTTC
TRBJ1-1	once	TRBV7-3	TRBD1	CASSGQGGTEAFF	TGTGCCAGCAGCGGACAGGGAGGGACTGAAGCTTTCTTT
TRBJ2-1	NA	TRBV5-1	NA	CASSLRVAVDNEQFF	TGCGCCAGCAGCTTGAGGGTCGCGGTAGACAATGAGCAGTTCTTC
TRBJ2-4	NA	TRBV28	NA	CASSPPAPLGYIQYF	TGTGCCAGCAGTCCCCCCGCGCCTCTAGGTTACATTCAGTACTTC
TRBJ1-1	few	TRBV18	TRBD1	CASSPPGQGKAFF	TGTGCCAGCTCACCTCCGGGACAGGGGAAAGCTTTCTTT
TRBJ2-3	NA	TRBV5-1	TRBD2	CASSLAGGSIDTQYF	TGCGCCAGCAGCTTAGCGGGGGGCTCCATCGATACGCAGTATTTT
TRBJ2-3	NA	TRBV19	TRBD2	CASSRTSGGANTQYF	TGTGCCAGTAGCCGGACTAGCGGGGGGGCAAATACGCAGTATTTT
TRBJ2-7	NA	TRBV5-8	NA	CASSPYGVSYEQYF	TGTGCCAGCAGCCCTTACGGGGTATCCTACGAGCAGTACTTC
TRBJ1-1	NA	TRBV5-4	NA	CASQTDMNTEAFF	TGTGCCAGCCAGACGGATATGAACACTGAAGCTTTCTTT
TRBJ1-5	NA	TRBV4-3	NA	CASSQMMDGNQPQHF	TGCGCCAGCAGCCAGATGATGGACGGGAATCAGCCCCAGCATTTT